The rows below give T cell receptor beta chains drawn from one sample of a study of blood T cell repertoires in COVID-19. The repertoire was sequenced with immunoSEQ multiplex PCR; TCRdb's copy has only in-frame clones and lacks some. The sample lists approximately 470,000 clones, 87% occurring once. Sequencing was performed on PBMCs or T cells enriched from blood (not recorded which). The receptor source for this set is a young woman who had recovered from COVID-19. The CDR3 runs from the conserved cysteine through the conserved F or W. The D gene is left open where the match is weak. Rows give clone size only sometimes, using once, few, many, or a class for an expanded clone.

cdr3_length,j_call,d_call,clone_size,v_call,cdr3_nt,cdr3_aa
14,TRBJ1-2,TRBD1,once,TRBV3-1/TRBV3-2,TGTGCCAGCAGCCATGGGACAGACCCATATGGCTACACCTTC,CASSHGTDPYGYTF
14,TRBJ1-2,TRBD1,NA,TRBV7-9,TGTGCCAGCAGCTCTCGGGACAGCCCCTATGGCTACACCTTC,CASSSRDSPYGYTF
17,TRBJ2-6,TRBD2,once,TRBV5-4,TGTGCCAGCACCCCGACTAGCGGACGGTCTGGGGCCAACGTCCTGACTTTC,CASTPTSGRSGANVLTF
11,TRBJ2-5,NA,NA,TRBV5-4,TGTGCCAGCAGCATCAGAGAGACCCAGTACTTC,CASSIRETQYF
15,TRBJ1-1,NA,NA,TRBV27,TGTGCCAGCAGTTCTTCAGGGGCAGGAAAGACTGAAGCTTTCTTT,CASSSSGAGKTEAFF
14,TRBJ2-5,TRBD1,NA,TRBV5-1,TGCGCCAGCAGCCAGACAGGGGGCGACGAGACCCAGTACTTC,CASSQTGGDETQYF
17,TRBJ2-5,TRBD1,NA,TRBV7-9,TGTGCCAGCAGCCCCGGGGGGGGACAGGGGAACCAAGAGACCCAGTACTTC,CASSPGGGQGNQETQYF
13,TRBJ1-1,NA,NA,TRBV30,TGTGCCTGTACCAGGGATCCCAACACTGAAGCTTTCTTT,CACTRDPNTEAFF
17,TRBJ2-3,TRBD1,NA,TRBV11-2,TGTGCCAGCAGCTCAAATCACAGGGGCTTTAGCACAGATACGCAGTATTTT,CASSSNHRGFSTDTQYF
14,TRBJ1-2,NA,NA,TRBV3-1/TRBV3-2,TGTGCCAGCAGCCAAGACGACATCTGGGATGGCTACACCTTC,CASSQDDIWDGYTF
15,TRBJ1-5,NA,few,TRBV2,TGTGCCAGCCGGGGGAAGGCTTATAGCAATCAGCCCCAGCATTTT,CASRGKAYSNQPQHF
16,TRBJ2-3,TRBD2,NA,TRBV5-4,TGTGCCAGCAGTTCTCGGGGGGGGACAAGCAGAGATACGCAGTATTTT,CASSSRGGTSRDTQYF
16,TRBJ1-5,NA,NA,TRBV12-5,TGTGCTAGTGGTTTGGTAGCGGGGCCAGATAATCAGCCCCAGCATTTT,CASGLVAGPDNQPQHF
15,TRBJ1-3,NA,NA,TRBV6-5,TGTGCCAGCACCTACCTGGAGGGCCCCGGAAACACCATATATTTT,CASTYLEGPGNTIYF
14,TRBJ1-2,NA,NA,TRBV5-1,TGCGCCAGCAGCTTGGCTCCGGGGATATATGGCTACACCTTC,CASSLAPGIYGYTF
16,TRBJ2-3,TRBD2,NA,TRBV10-2,TGCGCCAGCAGCGAGTGGCGGGGGGTACTCACAGATACGCAGTATTTT,CASSEWRGVLTDTQYF
15,TRBJ2-1,TRBD2,once,TRBV9,TGTGCCAGCAGCGTCGGGGGGGAGGTAGTCGGTGAGCAGTTCTTC,CASSVGGEVVGEQFF
15,TRBJ2-2,TRBD1,NA,TRBV5-1,TGCGCCAGCAGCTTGTCGACAGGGGGCACCGGGGAGCTGTTTTTT,CASSLSTGGTGELFF
16,TRBJ2-7,TRBD1,NA,TRBV3-1/TRBV3-2,TGTGCCAGCAGCCAAGGGGGGTGGGACAGAGCCTACGAGCAGTACTTC,CASSQGGWDRAYEQYF
13,TRBJ2-5,TRBD1,NA,TRBV5-6,TGTGCCAGCAGCTTGAAGGGGGCGGAGACCCAGTACTTC,CASSLKGAETQYF
15,TRBJ2-2,NA,few,TRBV30,TGTGCCTGGAGTGCGGGACTCTTGAACACCGGGGAGCTGTTTTTT,CAWSAGLLNTGELFF
16,TRBJ1-1,NA,once,TRBV30,TGTGCCTGGAGTGGGGGAAGAGGGCGAAAGGAAACTGAAGCTTTCTTT,CAWSGGRGRKETEAFF
16,TRBJ1-5,NA,NA,TRBV21-1,TGTGCCAGCAGCAAATTTAACAGGGGGATTAATCAGCCCCAGCATTTT,CASSKFNRGINQPQHF
16,TRBJ1-1,NA,NA,TRBV12-5,TGTGCTAGTGGTGGCACCCGGGGGGGGATGAACACTGAAGCTTTCTTT,CASGGTRGGMNTEAFF
14,TRBJ1-2,NA,once,TRBV28,TGTGCCAGCAGTGTAGCCAGTCTGTTATTGGGCTACACCTTC,CASSVASLLLGYTF
13,TRBJ1-3,NA,NA,TRBV30,TGTGCCTGGGGAGCGGTCTCTGGAAACACCATATATTTT,CAWGAVSGNTIYF